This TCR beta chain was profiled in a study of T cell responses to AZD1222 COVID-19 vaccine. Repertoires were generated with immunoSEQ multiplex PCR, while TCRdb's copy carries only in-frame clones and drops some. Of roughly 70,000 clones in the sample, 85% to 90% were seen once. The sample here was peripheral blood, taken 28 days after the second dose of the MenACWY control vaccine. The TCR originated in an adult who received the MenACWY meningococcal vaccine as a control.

The CDR3 DNA reads as TGTGCCAGCAAGGTGCCTTCCTACAATGAGCAGTTCTTC. Amino acids: CASKVPSYNEQFF. The gene calls are TRBV2 and TRBJ2-1; D remains unclear. Germline CDR1 reads SNHLY; CDR2 reads FYNNEI. This CDR3 has 13 amino acids. V shed 7 bases and J shed 1 base, with 8 bases lying between them.